These T cell receptor beta chains were read from a single sample in a study of blood T cell repertoires in COVID-19. Sequencing was performed with immunoSEQ multiplex PCR; in TCRdb, only in-frame clones are kept and a portion is missing. This table holds about 140,000 clones, under 80% found once. Sequenced: peripheral blood. These receptors all stem from a man older than 75 with acute or convalescent COVID-19. CDR3s include the opening cysteine and the closing phenylalanine or tryptophan. A D gene is named only where the DNA matches it firmly. Clone size is stated in some rows and not others, as once, few, many or a class when expanded.

DNA: TGTGCCAGCAGTAGCCCTTACGAGCAGTACTTC; CDR3: CASSSPYEQYF; V: TRBV28; J: TRBJ2-7; length: 11; size: -; D: -
DNA: TGTGCCAGCTCACCACGAGATGACGAGCAGTACTTC; CDR3: CASSPRDDEQYF; V: TRBV18; J: TRBJ2-7; length: 12; size: -; D: -
DNA: TGTGCCAGCAGCTTAGGCGTCTCCTACGAGCAGTACTTC; CDR3: CASSLGVSYEQYF; V: TRBV7-8; J: TRBJ2-7; length: 13; size: once; D: -
DNA: TGCAGTGCTAGTGGCTTGGTAGAGGGCTATGGCTACACCTTC; CDR3: CSASGLVEGYGYTF; V: TRBV20-1; J: TRBJ1-2; length: 14; size: -; D: -
DNA: TGTGCCAGCAGCTTAGAGGCCGGGACAGGGGCTTTGGGGACTGAAGCTTTCTTT; CDR3: CASSLEAGTGALGTEAFF; V: TRBV7-6; J: TRBJ1-1; length: 18; size: -; D: TRBD1
DNA: TGTGCCAGCAGCGATATTTACGGGGGGGCCGAAACCGGGGAGCTGTTTTTT; CDR3: CASSDIYGGAETGELFF; V: TRBV6-4; J: TRBJ2-2; length: 17; size: -; D: TRBD2
DNA: TGTGCCATCAGTGATTTCGAAGCGGGTGAGCAGTTCTTC; CDR3: CAISDFEAGEQFF; V: TRBV10-3; J: TRBJ2-1; length: 13; size: -; D: -
DNA: TGTGCCAGCTCACCGGGACAGGGGGCTGAAGCTTTCTTT; CDR3: CASSPGQGAEAFF; V: TRBV18; J: TRBJ1-1; length: 13; size: -; D: TRBD1
DNA: TGTGCCTGGCAAAACTCAGGGAACACTGAAGCTTTCTTT; CDR3: CAWQNSGNTEAFF; V: TRBV30; J: TRBJ1-1; length: 13; size: once; D: -
DNA: TGTGCCAGCAGTTACAGGGGGGACAGGGAAGAGACCCAGTACTTC; CDR3: CASSYRGDREETQYF; V: TRBV6-5; J: TRBJ2-5; length: 15; size: -; D: TRBD1
DNA: TGCGCCAGCAGCTTGGGGCAGTTAAATTCACCCCTCCACTTT; CDR3: CASSLGQLNSPLHF; V: TRBV5-1; J: TRBJ1-6; length: 14; size: -; D: -
DNA: TGTGCCAGTGGAAGAGGGCTCTATGGCTACACCTTC; CDR3: CASGRGLYGYTF; V: TRBV6-6; J: TRBJ1-2; length: 12; size: -; D: -
DNA: TGTGCCAGCACCGGGACAGTAGACTACACCTTC; CDR3: CASTGTVDYTF; V: TRBV2; J: TRBJ1-2; length: 11; size: few; D: TRBD1
DNA: TGTGCCAGCAGTGCAGGTGGGGCTGCGAACACTGAAGCTTTCTTT; CDR3: CASSAGGAANTEAFF; V: TRBV2; J: TRBJ1-1; length: 15; size: -; D: -
DNA: TGTGCCAGCAGCAAAGAGGGACCTCCCTGGGGACTCTCCTACGAGCAGTACTTC; CDR3: CASSKEGPPWGLSYEQYF; V: TRBV21-1; J: TRBJ2-7; length: 18; size: -; D: -
DNA: TGTGCCAGCAGCTACTTCACGGGTTGGGATTCACCCCTCCACTTT; CDR3: CASSYFTGWDSPLHF; V: TRBV7-8; J: TRBJ1-6; length: 15; size: once; D: -
DNA: TGCGCCAGCAGAAGCCTCTCTAGTGTGCAGTTCTTC; CDR3: CASRSLSSVQFF; V: TRBV10-1; J: TRBJ2-1; length: 12; size: -; D: -
DNA: TGTGCCAGCAGCTTTTTGGGGGGTTACACCGGGGAGCTGTTTTTT; CDR3: CASSFLGGYTGELFF; V: TRBV7-9; J: TRBJ2-2; length: 15; size: -; D: -
DNA: TGTGCCAGCAGGGACCTCAGACTAGCCCAGTACTTC; CDR3: CASRDLRLAQYF; V: TRBV3-1/TRBV3-2; J: TRBJ2-5; length: 12; size: -; D: -
DNA: TGTGCCAGCAGTTTATCGTCCGGGTATCAAGAGACCCAGTACTTC; CDR3: CASSLSSGYQETQYF; V: TRBV27; J: TRBJ2-5; length: 15; size: -; D: -
DNA: TGTGCCAGCAGTTACTTCAGGGGGCTGAACACTGAAGCTTTCTTT; CDR3: CASSYFRGLNTEAFF; V: TRBV6-2/TRBV6-3; J: TRBJ1-1; length: 15; size: few; D: TRBD1
DNA: TGTGCCAGTAACATGGACAGGGATAGCAATCAGCCCCAGCATTTT; CDR3: CASNMDRDSNQPQHF; V: TRBV19; J: TRBJ1-5; length: 15; size: -; D: TRBD1
DNA: TGTGCCAGCAGCTTAGGGGGGGGCAAAAATTCACCCCTCCACTTT; CDR3: CASSLGGGKNSPLHF; V: TRBV5-6; J: TRBJ1-6; length: 15; size: -; D: -
DNA: TGTGCCAGCAGCCCGTTAGCTAGCGGGGATGCAGATACGCAGTATTTT; CDR3: CASSPLASGDADTQYF; V: TRBV7-2; J: TRBJ2-3; length: 16; size: -; D: TRBD2
DNA: TGTGCCACCCAAAGGCCGGGCCAAGAGACCCAGTACTTC; CDR3: CATQRPGQETQYF; V: TRBV24-1; J: TRBJ2-5; length: 13; size: few; D: -
DNA: TGTGCCAGCAGCGCGAACGGACTCAACTATGGCTACACCTTC; CDR3: CASSANGLNYGYTF; V: TRBV2; J: TRBJ1-2; length: 14; size: -; D: -
DNA: TGTGCCAGTGCCCCACAGGGGAACCACGAGCAGTACTTC; CDR3: CASAPQGNHEQYF; V: TRBV19; J: TRBJ2-7; length: 13; size: -; D: TRBD1